The rows below give T cell receptor beta chains drawn from one sample of a study of identifying expanded T cells in peripheral blood. Sequencing was performed with immunoSEQ multiplex PCR; in TCRdb, only in-frame clones are kept and a portion is missing. The repertoire consists of more than 85,000 clones, with approximately 90% occurring once and the leading ten covering 7.5% to 10%. Sequencing was done on a sample of blood. The receptors originated from a person between 18 and 75 years old in good health. CDR3s leave out the opening cysteine and the closing phenylalanine or tryptophan. The D gene is left open where the match is weak.

J gene,D gene,CDR3 length,V gene,CDR3 protein
TRBJ2-7,TRBD1,12,TRBV10-3,AIQDRGVSYEQY
TRBJ2-2,.,10,TRBV6-1,ASTGEHGELF
TRBJ1-2,.,13,TRBV30,AWSRDRGAGYGYT
TRBJ2-7,TRBD1,12,TRBV27,ASSLDRGVYEQY
TRBJ1-6,.,13,TRBV9,ASSVAEFVDSPLH
TRBJ1-1,.,14,TRBV5-8,ASSLTGTGMNTEAF
TRBJ2-2,TRBD2,17,TRBV19,ASSNTGTSGGASTGELF
TRBJ2-4,.,13,TRBV7-9,ASSLLSAAKNIQY
TRBJ1-5,.,11,TRBV18,ASSPGSNQPQH
TRBJ1-5,.,9,TRBV2,ASSERERQH
TRBJ2-7,TRBD1,13,TRBV9,ASSDRDRPRYEQY
TRBJ1-2,TRBD1,12,TRBV11-2,ASSPNRGYSGYT
TRBJ1-5,TRBD1,14,TRBV7-6,AGSSGQGIGNQPQH
TRBJ1-5,.,11,TRBV6-5,ASSQGYGQPQH
TRBJ1-4,TRBD1,14,TRBV6-6,ASSTSRQGTNEKLF
TRBJ1-5,TRBD1,11,TRBV15,ATSGDRGQPQH
TRBJ1-2,.,9,TRBV19,ASRHGYGYT
TRBJ1-2,TRBD1,12,TRBV13,ASSLAGGVLGYT
TRBJ1-3,.,15,TRBV9,ASSADPWIGSGNTIY
TRBJ2-3,TRBD2,15,TRBV7-6,ASSLGLAGGGSDTQY
TRBJ1-5,.,13,TRBV7-6,ASSPWGRGNQPQH
TRBJ1-5,TRBD1,13,TRBV5-4,ASSAGQGKNQPQH
TRBJ2-5,TRBD2,16,TRBV4-2,ASSQDISAGGSGGTQY
TRBJ2-1,TRBD2,14,TRBV7-3,ASSLNRLAGNNEQF
TRBJ1-1,.,9,TRBV28,ASSFGGRAF
TRBJ1-3,.,15,TRBV15,ATSSQMLTGTGNTIY
TRBJ2-7,.,13,TRBV7-2,ASSHPGTNLYEQY
TRBJ2-3,TRBD2,14,TRBV7-2,ASSLSSGGFTDTQY
TRBJ1-3,.,6,TRBV6-5,ASSSRP
TRBJ1-6,.,13,TRBV7-8,ASSPSERYNSPLH
TRBJ2-3,TRBD2,14,TRBV5-1,ASSLPGLARTDTQY
TRBJ1-1,TRBD1,13,TRBV6-1,ASSELGQGTSEAF
TRBJ2-3,.,9,TRBV20-1,SARDRDTQY
TRBJ1-5,.,12,TRBV19,ASREQALNQPQH
TRBJ2-5,TRBD1,12,TRBV25-1,ASSGSTGVETQY